This is a list of T cell receptor beta chains from one sample in a study of blood T cell repertoires in COVID-19. Libraries were prepared by immunoSEQ multiplex PCR; TCRdb keeps only in-frame clonotypes and omits some of them. Among about 150,000 clones listed, approximately 85% were seen once. The sample taken for sequencing was peripheral blood. Every receptor here comes from a man in his fifties or sixties with COVID-19, enrolled during active disease. Each CDR3 is given without its conserved first and last residue. A D gene is named only where the DNA matches it firmly. Some rows mark clone size as missing; the rest say once, few, many or name a class of expanded clone.

d_call j_call clone_size v_call cdr3_aa
NA TRBJ1-2 NA TRBV6-1 ASSEVGEGEGYT
TRBD1 TRBJ2-2 NA TRBV7-8 ASSIDRAGELF
TRBD2 TRBJ2-3 NA TRBV11-2 ASSLSGAGTDTQY
NA TRBJ2-4 NA TRBV19 ASSIELPRGAKNIQY
NA TRBJ1-4 NA TRBV9 ASSVGSVQGEKLF
NA TRBJ2-2 NA TRBV5-4 ASSLGQESPGELF
NA TRBJ2-3 NA TRBV12-3/TRBV12-4 ASSFRRDTQY
NA TRBJ1-2 NA TRBV1 TSRSGCGYT
TRBD1 TRBJ1-4 NA TRBV6-5 ASSTGTGSKKLF
TRBD1 TRBJ2-7 NA TRBV6-6 ASSSPGQSYEQY
NA TRBJ2-6 NA TRBV19 ASGIQGGISGANVLT
NA TRBJ1-1 NA TRBV6-2/TRBV6-3 ASSLRARPTEAF
TRBD1 TRBJ2-2 once TRBV7-3 ASSPQGQGITGELF
TRBD1 TRBJ1-2 few TRBV3-1/TRBV3-2 ASSPQARTGSRGYT
NA TRBJ2-5 NA TRBV7-9 ASSLRATQTGTQY
NA TRBJ2-2 NA TRBV30 AWGDLAGELF
TRBD2 TRBJ2-1 NA TRBV7-2 ASSLARESYNEQF
NA TRBJ2-1 NA TRBV5-1 ASSVQSSSSYNEQF
NA TRBJ2-7 NA TRBV7-2 ASSLGRGTATYEQY
NA TRBJ2-7 NA TRBV5-1 ASSLDNYYEQY
TRBD1 TRBJ2-2 NA TRBV19 ASSPTGTGNTGELF
NA TRBJ2-1 NA TRBV2 ASMVLWDFTPNNEQF
NA TRBJ1-2 NA TRBV28 ASSSPYGYT
NA TRBJ1-2 NA TRBV6-2/TRBV6-3 ASSSGTPGYT
NA TRBJ2-1 once TRBV3-1/TRBV3-2 ASSREGRGHNEQF
TRBD1 TRBJ2-2 few TRBV24-1 ATSGTGTGELF
NA TRBJ1-1 NA TRBV18 ASSRTRTDYMNTEAF
NA TRBJ1-1 once TRBV29-1 SVVSRILDEAF
NA TRBJ1-1 once TRBV6-5 ASSVANTEAF
TRBD1 TRBJ1-2 NA TRBV19 ASSMARGREGYT
TRBD1 TRBJ2-5 NA TRBV19 ASSNTGTGKETQY
TRBD2 TRBJ2-2 NA TRBV18 ASSMGLAGWTGELF
TRBD1 TRBJ1-5 NA TRBV6-5 ASSYTTGIQPQH
NA TRBJ1-1 NA TRBV7-2 ASSAGSGKAIEAF
TRBD2 TRBJ2-3 NA TRBV19 ASSNGGGRPSTDTQY
NA TRBJ1-2 NA TRBV27 ASRHTDDYGYT
TRBD2 TRBJ2-7 NA TRBV19 ASSKASGYEQY
NA TRBJ1-5 NA TRBV18 ASSVEEGQPQH
TRBD1 TRBJ1-6 NA TRBV14 ASSQDITGGTDSPLH
TRBD2 TRBJ2-3 NA TRBV19 ASSAAISGSRLDTQY
NA TRBJ2-6 NA TRBV9 ASSVPRGALIGANVLT
TRBD1 TRBJ2-1 NA TRBV11-2 ASSLYRGLDEQF
NA TRBJ1-5 NA TRBV12-3/TRBV12-4 ASSFQTGQPQH
TRBD1 TRBJ2-7 NA TRBV5-8 ASSSGQGLTYEQY
NA TRBJ1-1 NA TRBV3-1/TRBV3-2 ASSQVFQVNTEAF
TRBD2 TRBJ2-7 NA TRBV7-6 ASSLMGRVGGYEQY
NA TRBJ1-5 NA TRBV10-2 ASSGGQSNQPQH
TRBD1 TRBJ1-6 NA TRBV5-5 ASSYGTGGYSPLH